This T cell receptor beta chain was sequenced for a study of cytomegalovirus exposure and HLA in healthy donors. Study-wide findings and caveats: Specific recognition of CMV antigens was confirmed in vitro for a few chains (all CMV-associated).

On this clone itself: Its antigen remains unknown.

Some clones are missing from TCRdb's copy, which holds only in-frame ones; the method was immunoSEQ multiplex PCR. In the table there are tens of thousands of clones, roughly 93% of which are singletons. CDR3 size: 14 residues. The V gene's germline CDR1 is SGHAT and CDR2 FQNNGV. Trimming removed 4 bases from V and 7 bases from J, with 16 bases in between. This sequence was found in a woman younger than 35 in good health and CMV-seronegative. Source material: PBMCs. The genes are TRBV11-2 and TRBJ1-1; D remains ambiguous. The CDR3 coding sequence is TGTGCCAGCAGCTCCAGTGGGCGTGGGCTTGAAGCTTTCTTT. Protein: CASSSSGRGLEAFF.